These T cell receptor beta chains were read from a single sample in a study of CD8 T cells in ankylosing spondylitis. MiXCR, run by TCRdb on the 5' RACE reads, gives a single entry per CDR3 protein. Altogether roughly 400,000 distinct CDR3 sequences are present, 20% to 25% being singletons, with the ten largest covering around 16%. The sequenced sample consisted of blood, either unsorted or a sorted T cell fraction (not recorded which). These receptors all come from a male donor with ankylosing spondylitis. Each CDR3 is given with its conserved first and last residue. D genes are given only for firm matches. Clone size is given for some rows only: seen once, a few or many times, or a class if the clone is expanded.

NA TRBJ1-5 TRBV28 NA CASRAQSGAKSAQHF TGTGCCAGCAGAGCGCAGTCGGGAGCAAAATCAGCCCAGCATTTT
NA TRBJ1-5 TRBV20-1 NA CSASRGGQPQHF TGCAGTGCTAGCAGGGGTGGTCAGCCCCAGCATTTT
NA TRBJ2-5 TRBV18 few CASSPLKSETQYF TGTGCCAGCTCACCACTCAAATCAGAGACCCAGTACTTC
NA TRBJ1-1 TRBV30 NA CAWSVLGRGLNTEAFF TGTGCCTGGAGTGTACTCGGGCGCGGGCTGAACACTGAAGCTTTCTTT
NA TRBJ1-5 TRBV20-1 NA CSAGSGNSNQPQHF TGCAGTGCCGGGTCGGGGAATAGCAATCAGCCCCAGCATTTT
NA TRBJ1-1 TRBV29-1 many CSFSLRLNTEAFF TGCAGCTTCAGTCTCAGGTTGAACACTGAAGCTTTCTTT
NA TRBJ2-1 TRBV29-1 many CSVARGGSYNEQFF TGCAGCGTTGCCCGGGGAGGTTCGTACAATGAGCAGTTCTTC
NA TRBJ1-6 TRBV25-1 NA CARSDPGRNSPLHF TGTGCCCGCAGTGATCCGGGGCGCAATTCACCCCTCCACTTT
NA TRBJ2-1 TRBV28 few CASTPLGGLRNEQFF TGTGCCAGCACCCCTCTCGGGGGTCTAAGGAATGAGCAGTTCTTC
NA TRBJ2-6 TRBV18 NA CASSPPISGANVLTF TGTGCCAGCTCACCCCCCATCTCTGGGGCCAACGTCCTGACTTTC
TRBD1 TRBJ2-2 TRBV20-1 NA CSARAPDRVAGELFF TGCAGTGCTAGGGCCCCAGACAGGGTCGCCGGGGAGCTGTTTTTT
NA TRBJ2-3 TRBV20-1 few CSGSRGDTQYF TGCAGTGGCAGCAGAGGTGATACGCAGTATTTT
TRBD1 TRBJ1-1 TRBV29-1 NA CSVAVGGSTEAFF TGCAGCGTTGCGGTAGGGGGCTCCACTGAAGCTTTCTTT
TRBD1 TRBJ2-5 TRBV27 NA CASSPVDRVGKTQYF TGTGCCAGCAGCCCCGTCGACAGGGTCGGAAAGACCCAGTACTTC
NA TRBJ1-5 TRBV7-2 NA CASSLVGRGGNQPQHF TGTGCCAGCAGCTTAGTGGGCAGGGGTGGGAATCAGCCCCAGCATTTT
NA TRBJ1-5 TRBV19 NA CASSPTAARQPQHF TGTGCCAGTAGTCCGACGGCAGCCAGGCAGCCCCAGCATTTT
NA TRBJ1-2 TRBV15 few CATSRDYGKANYGYTF TGTGCCACCAGCAGAGATTACGGCAAAGCTAACTATGGCTACACCTTC
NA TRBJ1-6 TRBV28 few CASSLSETPLHF TGTGCCAGCAGTTTATCGGAGACACCCCTCCACTTT
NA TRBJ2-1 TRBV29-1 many CSVDWLAYNEQFF TGCAGCGTTGATTGGCTAGCGTACAATGAGCAGTTCTTC
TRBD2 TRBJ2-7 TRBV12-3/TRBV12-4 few CASRLGAGSLEQYF TGTGCCAGCAGACTGGGAGCGGGAAGTCTCGAGCAGTACTTC
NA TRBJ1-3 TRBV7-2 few CASSLGPGAAGNTIYF TGTGCCAGCAGCTTAGGCCCCGGGGCCGCTGGAAACACCATATATTTT
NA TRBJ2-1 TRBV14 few CASSQELGYNEQFF TGTGCCAGCAGCCAAGAACTGGGGTACAATGAGCAGTTCTTC
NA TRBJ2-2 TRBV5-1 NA CASSLADLPGELFF TGCGCCAGCAGCTTGGCCGACTTGCCCGGGGAGCTGTTTTTT
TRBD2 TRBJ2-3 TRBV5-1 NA CASSAGLAVYTDTQYF TGCGCCAGCAGCGCTGGACTAGCGGTCTACACAGATACGCAGTATTTT
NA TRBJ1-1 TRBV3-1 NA CASSHGPEESRAFF TGTGCCAGCAGTCATGGACCCGAGGAAAGTCGAGCTTTCTTT
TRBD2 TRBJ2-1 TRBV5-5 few CASSKGTSGGSYNEQFF TGTGCCAGCAGCAAGGGGACTAGCGGAGGCTCCTACAATGAGCAGTTCTTC
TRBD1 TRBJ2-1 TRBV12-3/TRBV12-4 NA CASSVDRVAEQFF TGTGCCAGCAGTGTAGACAGGGTGGCTGAGCAGTTCTTC
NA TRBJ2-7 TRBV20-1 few CSATSSRDPHYEQYF TGCAGTGCCACCTCTAGCCGGGACCCGCACTACGAGCAGTACTTC
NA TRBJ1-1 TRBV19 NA CASSTTGGAFF TGTGCCAGTAGTACTACAGGTGGAGCTTTCTTT
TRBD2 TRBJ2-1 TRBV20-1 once CSHQGGLAGGSSYNEQFF TGCAGTCATCAAGGGGGGCTAGCGGGAGGAAGCTCCTACAATGAGCAGTTCTTC